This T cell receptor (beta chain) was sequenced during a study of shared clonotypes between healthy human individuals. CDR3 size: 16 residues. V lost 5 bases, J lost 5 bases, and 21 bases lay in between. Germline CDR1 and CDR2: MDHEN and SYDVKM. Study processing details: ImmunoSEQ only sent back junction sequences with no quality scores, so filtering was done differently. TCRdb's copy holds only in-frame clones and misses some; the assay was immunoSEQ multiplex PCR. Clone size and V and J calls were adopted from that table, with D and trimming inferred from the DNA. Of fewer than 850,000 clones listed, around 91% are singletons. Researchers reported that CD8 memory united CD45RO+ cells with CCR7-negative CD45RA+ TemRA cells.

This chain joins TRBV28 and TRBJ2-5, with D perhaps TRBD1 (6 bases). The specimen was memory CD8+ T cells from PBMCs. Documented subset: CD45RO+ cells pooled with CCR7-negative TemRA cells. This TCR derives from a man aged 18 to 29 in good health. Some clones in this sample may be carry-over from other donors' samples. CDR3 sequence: CASSPIFSGVDETQYF. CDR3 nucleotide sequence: TGTGCCAGCAGTCCTATCTTTTCAGGGGTGGACGAGACCCAGTACTTC.